This T cell receptor (beta chain) is drawn from a study of T cell responses to AZD1222 COVID-19 vaccine (dated by TCRdb to the early 2020s). Regarding the research as a whole: A total of over 230 trial participants underwent TCR sequencing, of whom 207 received two doses of AZD1222 and about 26 received two doses of the MenACWY control vaccine. Trial participants were enrolled into age subgroups of 18-55, 56-69 and 70-plus years, which contained around 150, 29 and 61 TCR-sequenced participants, respectively.

Per the publication, the time point label means: baseline before first vaccination. Samples from vaccinated people were obtained from the UK trials COV001 and COV002, which included a single-blind randomized controlled phase 2/3 trial of AZD1222 (ChAdOx1 nCoV-19) in healthy adults. For TCRbeta chain sequencing, PBMC samples were collected from trial participants at day 0 and at day 28 after the second dose. The CDR3 regions of human TCRbeta chains were analyzed by immunosequencing. As for the authors' bioinformatics: Repertoire TCRs were matched against a reference library of SARS-CoV-2-specific TCRs generated with the MIRA antigen-specificity platform. Breadth was defined as the fraction of unique TCRs that were SARS-CoV-2-associated, and depth was defined as the fraction of total T cells that were SARS-CoV-2-associated. Using the MIRA data, each spike-specific TCR was assigned both to the spike region to which the TCR was reactive and to a CD4 or CD8 class. Log10-transformed breadth and depth values were compared by one-way ANOVA with Sidak's multiple comparisons tests. The table was pulled from immuneACCESS by TCRdb, which kept in-frame rearrangements only. Such tables lose some clones; where checked, under half of the loss comes from unresolved V genes, and the rest has no known cause. For V, J and clone size, that table is used; D and trimming come from the DNA. The table for this sample records 150,000 or so clones. The ten largest clones add up to over 2% of the sample.

The investigation overall reported the following: Spike-specific TCR breadth and depth rose significantly after two AZD1222 doses compared with day 0 and with MenACWY recipients. Conclusions about previously exposed vaccinees were limited because only a handful of AZD1222 recipients were SARS-CoV-2 seropositive at baseline. The vaccine-associated CD4 TCRs covered the entire spike protein, and the dominant responses fell in regions 160-218 and 743-854. No day 14 peak-response samples were available, so repertoires were characterized only after the peak T cell response. Participants were mostly white British and included more females than males, and it was suggested by the authors that clonal diversity may have been underestimated. Epitopes outside the regions mutated in the B.1.351 and B.1.1.7 variants were reportedly recognized by nearly half of the unique spike-specific TCRs. The 56-69-year group was small, and its depth increase did not reach significance, likely because of low power.

About this clone: It has no known antigen specificity.

The cysteine opens and the phenylalanine closes a CDR3 of 15 amino acids. Just CDR3 DNA is preserved here, 45 bases in frame from base 1. Trimming removed 3 bases from V and 2 bases from J; the gene matches leave 6 bases unexplained. CDR1 is given as GTSNPN and CDR2 as SVGIG, both from the germline V gene (reference sequence). The chain was built from TRBV30 and TRBJ1-5, and 8 junction bases match TRBD1. This TCR was sampled from an adult in good health. The sample comprised peripheral blood. This receptor carries the CDR3 CAWSNPTGGNQPQHF. The nucleotides read TGTGCCTGGAGCAACCCGACAGGGGGCAATCAGCCCCAGCATTTT.